This T cell receptor (beta chain) was sequenced for a study of spatial heterogeneity in lung cancer. Background on the study: The mean occurrence of each unique TCR and UMI combination in raw reads exceeded 8.5. Study-level findings and limits: In tumor T cells, estimated coverage reached around 7.6% for alpha chains and roughly 14% for beta chains. Tracking of tumor mutation counts was seen in expanded intratumoral alpha and beta TCR counts.

By sample fraction, this clonotype is medium-sized. No antigen is known for it. TCRdb redid the calling of the 5' RACE reads with MiXCR, one entry per CDR3 protein. The sample lists 5,700 or so distinct CDR3 sequences; roughly 13% were seen once. Time point defined: sample taken at primary tumor resection. Germline lookup yields CDR1 MNHEY and CDR2 SVGEGT. With V trimmed by 7 bases and J by 3 bases, 6 bases remained unmatched. This CDR3 region has 16 residues. Sequencing was performed on lung tumor tissue, taken at surgery. The source is a female donor with early-stage non-small cell lung cancer. The chain joins TRBV6-2 or TRBV6-3 to TRBJ2-4; 13 nucleotides match TRBD2. This CDR3 reads CASTGLAGDGKNIQYF. CDR3 bases: TGTGCCAGCACCGGACTAGCGGGAGACGGCAAAAACATTCAGTACTTC.